Listed below are T cell receptor beta chains from one sample, sequenced in a study of post-analysis software for immune sequencing data. TCRdb itself ran the PCR reads through MiXCR, one entry per CDR3 protein. The sample includes under 200,000 distinct CDR3 sequences, 35% to 40% of them seen just once. The sample was blood, taken after autologous hematopoietic stem cell transplantation. The receptors shown here come from a girl between 10 and 17 years old with multiple sclerosis. The CDR3 runs from the conserved cysteine through the conserved F or W. Each record gives: V gene, J gene, CDR3 protein.

TRBV24-1	TRBJ2-5	CATSAGQSNQPQYF
TRBV20-1	TRBJ2-1	CSARPLIAGGQFF
TRBV27	TRBJ2-7	CASSRRDLVPYEQYF
TRBV3-1	TRBJ1-1	CASSQRGATMLKGNTEAFF
TRBV18	TRBJ2-4	CASSIDRGGNIQYF
TRBV15	TRBJ2-3	CATSWGRESGTDTQYF
TRBV20-1	TRBJ2-3	CSAIASWRGDTQYF
TRBV20-1	TRBJ2-5	CSARKSASGRVETQYF
TRBV5-4	TRBJ2-7	CASSLDHYEQYF
TRBV2	TRBJ2-7	CASSETWGYEQYF
TRBV9	TRBJ2-1	CASSVAQRPDNEQFF
TRBV11-3	NA	CASSNRGTQPGTQYF
TRBV20-1	TRBJ2-1	CSASGLAGGSEQFF
TRBV29-1	TRBJ2-1	CSVEESSGAANEQFF
TRBV14	TRBJ2-1	CASSQERTSGPPEQFF
TRBV10-3	TRBJ2-7	CAIRPGLATKGEQYF
TRBV11-2	TRBJ1-1	CASSLDWGGTEAFF
TRBV20-1	TRBJ1-6	CSARDTGEGYNSPLHF
TRBV27	TRBJ1-2	CASSLYGTQSNGCTF
TRBV20-1	TRBJ2-7	CSATGTTSDHYEQYF
TRBV4-2	TRBJ2-7	CASSQRIRTRGYEQYF
TRBV25-1	TRBJ1-1	CASGENTEAFF
TRBV7-9	TRBJ2-7	CASIWGEELEQYF
TRBV6-6	TRBJ1-1	CASSYKGAVTEAFF
TRBV29-1	TRBJ2-1	CSVEQGSTLSSYNEQFF
TRBV5-1	TRBJ2-7	CASSLRQVSSYEQYF
TRBV3-1	TRBJ2-1	CASSQAINEQFF
TRBV6-1	TRBJ2-7	CASSEIGSGEQYF
TRBV9	NA	CASSPFFRDTGTSYEQYF
TRBV3-1	TRBJ2-3	CASSPGHPLYF
TRBV7-9	TRBJ2-7	CASSFQGKNEQYF
TRBV25-1	TRBJ2-1	CASAPGGSYNEQFF